A selection of T cell receptor beta chains follows, all from one sample in a study of T cells in Graves' hyperthyroidism and ophthalmopathy. TCRdb analysed the multiplex PCR reads with MiXCR anew, one entry per CDR3 protein. The sample has 500,000 to 550,000 distinct CDR3 sequences; 20% are singletons. Sequencing was performed on blood. The source of these receptors is a middle-aged man with Graves' ophthalmopathy. Both conserved end residues are part of each CDR3. D genes are given only for firm matches. Clone size is shown for a subset of rows, as once, few, many or a class of expanded clone.

d_gene,j_gene,v_gene,abundance,CDR3nt,CDR3aa
NA,TRBJ2-7,TRBV10-1,few,TGCGCCAGCAGTGAGGGTCCCGTGGGCGAGCAGTACTTC,CASSEGPVGEQYF
NA,TRBJ2-7,TRBV5-1,many,TGCGCCAGCAGCTTGCTGGCTCGGGGGTACGAGCAGTACTTC,CASSLLARGYEQYF
TRBD2,TRBJ2-7,TRBV27,many,TGTGCCAGCAGTCCCGGACTAGTGGGCTACGAGCAGTACTTC,CASSPGLVGYEQYF
NA,TRBJ1-5,TRBV4-1,NA,TGCGCCAGCAGCCAAGCCGGGCATCAGCCCCAGCATTTT,CASSQAGHQPQHF
NA,TRBJ2-5,TRBV11-1,many,TGTGCCAGCAGCTTACAGGGGATGGTCCAGGACCAGTACTTC,CASSLQGMVQDQYF
NA,TRBJ2-5,TRBV20-1,few,TGCAGTGCTAGCCAGTCAGGGTATCAAGAGACCCAGTACTTC,CSASQSGYQETQYF
NA,TRBJ2-7,TRBV27,few,TGTGCCAGCCATAGACAAGTGGGACTGATCTACGAGCAGTACTTC,CASHRQVGLIYEQYF
TRBD1,TRBJ1-2,TRBV28,many,TGTGCCAGCAGTTTTGGGACAGTGGGATTATATGGCTACACCTTC,CASSFGTVGLYGYTF
NA,TRBJ1-1,TRBV4-1,many,TGCGCCAGCAGCATAGAAAGGCCCAACGTGGGCACTGAAGCTTTCTTT,CASSIERPNVGTEAFF
TRBD1,TRBJ2-7,TRBV6-2/TRBV6-3,NA,TGTGCCAGCGGGCAGGCTATCTTTACAGGGGGCGAGCAGTACTTC,CASGQAIFTGGEQYF
TRBD2,TRBJ2-1,TRBV11-3,many,TGTGCCAGCAGCTTAGATGGCGGGGGGATTCGCAATGAGCAGTTCTTC,CASSLDGGGIRNEQFF
NA,TRBJ1-4,TRBV11-2,few,TGTGCCAGCAGCTTGGGGTTGGCTAATGAAAAACTGTTTTTT,CASSLGLANEKLFF
NA,TRBJ2-3,TRBV5-1,few,TGCGCCAGCTCCTCCAGCCCCCCGGGGGCGTCAACAGATACGCAGTATTTT,CASSSSPPGASTDTQYF
NA,TRBJ2-1,TRBV3-1,few,TGTGCCAGCAGCCAGAGGGGCAGGGGAGGGCAGTTCTTC,CASSQRGRGGQFF
NA,TRBJ1-1,TRBV30,many,TGTGCCTGGGCTCAGGGGAGGACTGAAGCTTTCTTT,CAWAQGRTEAFF
NA,TRBJ2-1,TRBV5-4,few,TGTGCCAGCAGCACCGGGGGGGGCGGACAGGGCTTCTACAATGAGCAGTTCTTC,CASSTGGGGQGFYNEQFF
NA,TRBJ1-5,TRBV6-1,few,TGTGCCAGCAGTGAAAGACTGGGACTTAGCAATCAGCCCCAGCATTTT,CASSERLGLSNQPQHF
NA,TRBJ2-2,TRBV7-9,many,TGTGCCAGCACCGGGGAGCTGTTTTTT,CASTGELFF
NA,TRBJ2-1,TRBV6-1,few,TGTGCCAGCAGGGGACACGTTAGCTCCTACAATGAGCAGTTCTTC,CASRGHVSSYNEQFF
NA,TRBJ1-1,TRBV20-1,NA,TGCAGTGCTAGAGGTCGGGGGGGACCGGGGAAGACTGAAGCTTTCTTT,CSARGRGGPGKTEAFF
NA,TRBJ2-2,TRBV7-3,many,TGTGCCAGCAGCGGAGGACCGAGCGGGGAGCTGTTTTTT,CASSGGPSGELFF
TRBD2,TRBJ2-7,TRBV28,NA,TGTGCCAGCAGTCCCTCCGATAGCGGGCTGGTCTACGAGCAGTACTTC,CASSPSDSGLVYEQYF
NA,TRBJ2-1,TRBV5-1,NA,TGCGCCAGCAGCTTAGGGGTCATAGGAGATGAGCAGTTCTTC,CASSLGVIGDEQFF
TRBD2,TRBJ2-7,TRBV28,NA,TGTGCCAGCAGTTTCAGCGGGAGGACCCCTCCTCCCGAGCAGTACTTC,CASSFSGRTPPPEQYF
NA,TRBJ1-2,TRBV20-1,NA,TGCAGTGCCAACCGGGACACGAACTATGGCTACACCTTC,CSANRDTNYGYTF
NA,TRBJ2-7,TRBV11-2,many,TGTGCCAGCAGCACGGACGGGGGACCTCGCGAGCAGTACTTC,CASSTDGGPREQYF